This TCR beta chain was profiled in a study of T cells after yellow fever vaccination (dated by TCRdb to about 2019). With regard to the full study: The SMART-Seq v4 Ultra Low Input RNA kit was used to prepare libraries from fractions with low cell numbers. To track T-cell clones before and after primary and booster YFV17D yellow fever vaccination, bulk TCR alpha and beta repertoires were sequenced longitudinally. Two healthy male donors made up the cohort, one aged 18 to 30 years and the other aged 30 to 40 years. Bulk PBMC replicates and cell subsets were isolated from blood drawn at multiple timepoints before and after both primary and secondary immunization. Study-wide findings and limitations: Compared with the primary T-cell response, the secondary T-cell response was weaker but faster, peaking on day 5 rather than day 15. A small share of clonotypes was detected in both CD4 and CD8 compartments, with the overlap likely arising from convergent recombination. Because the study included only a couple of donors, the extent to which the findings can be generalized is limited. Most clones expanded after primary vaccination were re-detected after the booster (approximately 95% of CD4 and 80% to 90% of CD8), suggesting broad memory maintenance. Computational filtering was needed because FACS-sorted repertoires could contain abundant contaminating clonotypes from the bulk population.

The germline V gene specifies SQVTM as CDR1 and ANQGSEA as CDR2. A distance of 1 base separates the germline ends of V and J, which lose 3 bases and 7 bases respectively. Including the terminal cysteine and phenylalanine, the CDR3 comprises 9 residues. Only the CDR3 portion is preserved as DNA: 27 bases, with reading frame beginning at the first base. TCR cDNA was made using 5'RACE template switching, a step that added a universal primer site and unique molecular identifiers. cDNA synthesis was primed from both the TCR alpha and TCR beta constant segments. Libraries were amplified in two PCR steps, with sample barcodes and sequencing adapters added in the second step. Sequencing of libraries was done on Illumina HiSeq 2500 (2x100 bp) or NovaSeq (2x150 bp). Regarding the original processing steps: Reads were demultiplexed and collapsed into UMI consensus sequences with MIGEC, and V(D)J alignment was performed with MiXCR. Vaccine-responding clonotypes were defined with edgeR using replicate PBMC samples, requiring FDR below 0.01 and a log2 fold change above 5 up to day 15. Bulk clonotypes were assigned CD4 or CD8 identity according to which sequenced CD4 or CD8 repertoire held them at higher abundance. NS4B-specific clonotypes were defined as those at least 10-fold enriched in dextramer-positive over dextramer-negative fractions; CD4-biased clonotypes were excluded. TCRdb reran the public reads through fastp at Q25 and MiXCR, keeping productive beta chains. Under each unique CDR3 protein, matching rows form one entry showing the most common genes and DNA. These V and J calls derive from TCRdb rather than the authors' analysis. Recorded for this sample are roughly 100,000 distinct CDR3 sequences; under 9% of them occurred a single time. The biggest ten clones account for approximately 16% of the sample.

The treatment or condition label corresponds to: live attenuated yellow fever vaccine strain. A standard Ficoll-Paque protocol was used to isolate PBMCs from peripheral blood. Epitope-specific CD8 T cells were sorted with a dextramer loaded with the yellow fever NS4B epitope peptide, and anti-CD3 and anti-CD8 staining was applied. TriZol was used to extract RNA from bulk PBMCs, CD4 and CD8 fractions, and dextramer-positive and dextramer-negative fractions. Only a few counts were recorded for this clonotype. No much larger clone exists at a distance of one base, and base qualities are not known. Here the sequenced sample was CD8+ T cells not binding an NS4B(214-222) dextramer, sorted from PBMCs, taken around 16 days after the first yellow fever vaccination. The cell subset or site label, as the study defines it: NS4B epitope dextramer-negative CD8 T cells. This sequence was found in a man between 18 and 35 years old who received the YFV17D yellow fever vaccine. This chain joins TRBV29-1 to TRBJ2-1; no confident D gene assignment can be made. In nucleotides, the sequence is TGCAGCGTTGAGAATGAGCAGTTCTTC. Translated, it reads CSVENEQFF.